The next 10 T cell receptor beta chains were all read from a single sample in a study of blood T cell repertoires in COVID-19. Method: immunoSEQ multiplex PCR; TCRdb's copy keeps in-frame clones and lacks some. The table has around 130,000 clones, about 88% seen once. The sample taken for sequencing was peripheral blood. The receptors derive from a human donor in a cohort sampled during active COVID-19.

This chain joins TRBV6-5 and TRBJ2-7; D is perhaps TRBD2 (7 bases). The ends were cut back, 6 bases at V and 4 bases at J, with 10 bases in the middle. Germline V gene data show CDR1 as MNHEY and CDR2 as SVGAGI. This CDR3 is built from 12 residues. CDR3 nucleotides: TGTGCCAGCAGACGGGGGGCGTACGAGCAGTACTTC. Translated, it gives CASRRGAYEQYF.

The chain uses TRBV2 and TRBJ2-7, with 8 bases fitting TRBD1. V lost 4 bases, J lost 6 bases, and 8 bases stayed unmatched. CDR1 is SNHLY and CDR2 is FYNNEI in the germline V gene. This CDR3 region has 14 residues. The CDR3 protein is CASSGRTGMFEQYF. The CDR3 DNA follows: TGTGCCAGCAGTGGAAGGACAGGGATGTTCGAGCAGTACTTC.

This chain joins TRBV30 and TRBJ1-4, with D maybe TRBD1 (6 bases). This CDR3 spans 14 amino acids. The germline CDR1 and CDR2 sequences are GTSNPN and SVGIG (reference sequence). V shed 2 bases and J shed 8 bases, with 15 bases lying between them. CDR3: CAWSPLPGGEKLFF. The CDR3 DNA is TGTGCCTGGAGTCCCCTACCGGGGGGCGAAAAACTGTTTTTT.

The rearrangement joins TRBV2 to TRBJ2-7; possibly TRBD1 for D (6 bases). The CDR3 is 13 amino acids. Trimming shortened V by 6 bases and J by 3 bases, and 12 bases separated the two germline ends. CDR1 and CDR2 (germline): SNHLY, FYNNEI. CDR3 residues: CASSREGGYEQYF. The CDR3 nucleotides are TGTGCCAGCAGCCGGGAAGGGGGCTACGAGCAGTACTTC.

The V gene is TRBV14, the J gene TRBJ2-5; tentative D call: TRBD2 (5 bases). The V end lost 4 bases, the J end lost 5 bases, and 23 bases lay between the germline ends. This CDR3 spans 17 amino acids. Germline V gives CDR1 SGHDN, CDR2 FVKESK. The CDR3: CASSPSFFTGRGETQYF. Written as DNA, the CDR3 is TGTGCCAGCAGCCCCTCATTTTTTACCGGCCGCGGGGAGACCCAGTACTTC.

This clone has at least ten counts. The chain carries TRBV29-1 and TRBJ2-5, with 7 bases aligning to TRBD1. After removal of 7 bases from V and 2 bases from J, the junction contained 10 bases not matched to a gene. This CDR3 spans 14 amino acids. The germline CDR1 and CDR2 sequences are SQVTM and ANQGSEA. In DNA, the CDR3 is TGCAGCGGTAAGCCGGGACAGTCTCAAGAGACCCAGTACTTC. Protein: CSGKPGQSQETQYF.

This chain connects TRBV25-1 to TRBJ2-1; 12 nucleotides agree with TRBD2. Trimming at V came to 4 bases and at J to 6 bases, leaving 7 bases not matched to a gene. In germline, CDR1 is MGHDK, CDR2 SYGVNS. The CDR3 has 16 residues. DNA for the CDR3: TGTGCCAGCAGTGCTTCGACTAGCGGGGGTAGCAATGAGCAGTTCTTC. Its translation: CASSASTSGGSNEQFF.

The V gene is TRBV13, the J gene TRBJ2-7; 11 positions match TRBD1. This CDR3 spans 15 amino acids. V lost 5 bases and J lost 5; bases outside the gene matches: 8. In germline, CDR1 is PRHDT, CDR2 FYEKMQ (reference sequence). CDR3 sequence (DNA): TGTGCCAGCAGCACTCGGACAGGGGGCTTGGACGAGCAGTACTTC. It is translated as CASSTRTGGLDEQYF.

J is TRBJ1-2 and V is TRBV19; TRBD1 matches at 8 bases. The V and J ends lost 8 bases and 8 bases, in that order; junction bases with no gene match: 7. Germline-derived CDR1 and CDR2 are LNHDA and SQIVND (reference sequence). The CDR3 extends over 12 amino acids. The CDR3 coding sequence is TGTGCCAGTTTTTCAGGGGGCAAAGGCTACACCTTC. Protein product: CASFSGGKGYTF.

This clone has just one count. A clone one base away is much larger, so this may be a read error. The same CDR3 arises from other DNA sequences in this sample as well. CDR3 loop: CASSSPGLADNEQFF. The CDR3 DNA reads TGTGCCAGCAGTTCCCCGGGACTAGCGGACAATGAGCAGTTCTTC. The chain carries TRBV27 and TRBJ2-1, with 11 bases aligning to TRBD2. The CDR3 has 15 residues. Germline CDR1 MNHEY, CDR2 SMNVEV (reference sequence). J gave up 5 bases and V 4 bases, and 4 bases lay outside the gene matches.